This is a list of T cell receptor beta chains from one sample in a study of OX40 agonist ivuxolimab in advanced cancers. This table comes from immunoSEQ multiplex PCR, and its TCRdb copy is limited to in-frame clones, with some not included. The data show tens of thousands of clones, about 93% seen once. The starting material was CD4+ or CD8+ T cells sorted from blood, obtained in a trial of the OX40 agonist ivuxolimab. These receptors all stem from an adult with an advanced solid tumor such as melanoma, head and neck, liver or kidney cancer. Each CDR3 is given with its conserved first and last residue. A D gene is named only where the DNA matches it firmly. For some rows the clone size is stated as once, few or many, or as a class when expanded; others skip it.

14	TRBJ2-7	TRBV5-1	-	TRBD1	CASSFGTEAYEQYF	TGCGCCAGCAGCTTCGGGACAGAAGCCTACGAGCAGTACTTC
13	TRBJ1-6	TRBV19	few	TRBD1	CASSRDRGSPLHF	TGTGCCAGTAGTCGGGACAGGGGTTCACCCCTCCACTTT
15	TRBJ2-5	TRBV12-5	-	TRBD2	CASGLVSGGRETQYF	TGTGCTAGTGGTTTGGTTAGCGGGGGGCGGGAGACCCAGTACTTC
14	TRBJ2-7	TRBV6-5	-	TRBD2	CASTQTGGSYEQYF	TGTGCCAGCACCCAAACGGGGGGGTCCTACGAGCAGTACTTC
14	TRBJ2-7	TRBV6-1	-	TRBD2	CASSLADLVYEQYF	TGTGCCAGCAGTCTAGCGGACCTTGTCTACGAGCAGTACTTC
15	TRBJ2-7	TRBV2	-	TRBD2	CASRPGLAAAYEQYF	TGTGCCAGCAGGCCGGGACTAGCGGCTGCCTACGAGCAGTACTTC
15	TRBJ2-1	TRBV27	-	TRBD2	CASSDLAGVNYEQFF	TGTGCCAGCAGCGATTTAGCGGGAGTTAACTATGAGCAGTTCTTC
14	TRBJ1-1	TRBV30	-	-	CAFLGTPYNTEAFF	TGTGCCTTCTTAGGGACACCCTATAACACTGAAGCTTTCTTT
17	TRBJ2-1	TRBV4-2	-	TRBD2	CASSQDQLAEVSGEQFF	TGTGCCAGCAGCCAAGATCAACTAGCGGAAGTTTCGGGTGAGCAGTTCTTC
12	TRBJ2-7	TRBV5-1	once	-	CASSGSTYEQYF	TGCGCCAGCAGCGGCAGCACCTACGAGCAGTACTTC
15	TRBJ2-5	TRBV27	-	-	CASSLGTWGRETQYF	TGTGCCAGCAGTTTAGGGACGTGGGGACGAGAGACCCAGTACTTC
15	TRBJ2-1	TRBV6-5	-	TRBD1	CASSYGQGPNNEQFF	TGTGCCAGCAGTTACGGACAGGGTCCCAACAATGAGCAGTTCTTC
17	TRBJ2-1	TRBV15	-	-	CATSRDFAVGSYNEQFF	TGTGCCACCAGCAGAGATTTCGCGGTGGGCTCCTACAATGAGCAGTTCTTC
12	TRBJ1-1	TRBV15	once	-	CATSSDSPEAFF	TGTGCCACCAGTTCGGACAGCCCTGAAGCTTTCTTT
14	TRBJ1-2	TRBV2	-	TRBD1	CASSSDRGRYGYTF	TGTGCCAGCAGTTCGGACAGGGGAAGGTATGGCTACACCTTC
13	TRBJ2-5	TRBV7-9	-	-	CAGGQGTQETQYF	TGTGCCGGGGGCCAAGGGACTCAAGAGACCCAGTACTTC
15	TRBJ2-7	TRBV10-1	-	-	CASSPSRGTSYEQYF	TGCGCCAGCAGTCCGTCACGAGGAACCTCCTACGAGCAGTACTTC
15	TRBJ2-7	TRBV6-6	once	-	CASSYTGPSSYEQYF	TGTGCCAGCAGTTACACGGGCCCCTCCTCCTACGAGCAGTACTTC
15	TRBJ1-5	TRBV21-1	-	-	CASSKDSTGNQPQHF	TGTGCCAGCAGCAAAGACTCGACGGGCAATCAGCCCCAGCATTTT
13	TRBJ2-7	TRBV6-5	-	-	CASSYDLDYEQYF	TGTGCCAGCAGTTATGACCTTGACTACGAGCAGTACTTC
15	TRBJ1-5	TRBV27	once	-	CASSLKGRDHQPQHF	TGTGCCAGCAGTTTAAAGGGCAGGGATCATCAGCCCCAGCATTTT
11	TRBJ2-7	TRBV30	-	-	CALDLAYEQYF	TGTGCCTTGGACTTGGCCTACGAGCAGTACTTC
15	TRBJ1-1	TRBV19	-	-	CASTLDRRGNTEAFF	TGTGCCAGTACCCTGGACCGTCGGGGGAACACTGAAGCTTTCTTT
12	TRBJ1-2	TRBV29-1	-	-	CSVVTEVYGYTF	TGCAGCGTTGTAACTGAAGTCTATGGCTACACCTTC
12	TRBJ2-1	TRBV7-2	once	-	CASSVFGVEQFF	TGTGCCAGCAGCGTTTTTGGAGTTGAGCAGTTCTTC
13	TRBJ2-7	TRBV30	-	-	CAWSEGQPYEQYF	TGTGCCTGGAGTGAAGGACAGCCCTACGAGCAGTACTTC
13	TRBJ2-7	TRBV4-1	-	-	CASSQAYNYEQYF	TGCGCCAGCAGCCAAGCGTATAACTACGAGCAGTACTTC
12	TRBJ2-2	TRBV28	-	-	CASSFRPGELFF	TGTGCCAGCAGTTTCCGGCCCGGGGAGCTGTTTTTT
19	TRBJ2-3	TRBV4-1	-	TRBD2	CASSQFPGTSGTSTDTQYF	TGCGCCAGCAGCCAATTTCCCGGGACTAGCGGGACTAGCACAGATACGCAGTATTTT
14	TRBJ2-3	TRBV28	-	-	CASSSVDSTDTQYF	TGTGCCAGCAGTTCAGTGGATAGCACAGATACGCAGTATTTT
12	TRBJ2-4	TRBV6-5	-	-	CASSGIKNIQYF	TGTGCCAGCAGTGGGATTAAAAACATTCAGTACTTC
11	TRBJ1-3	TRBV29-1	-	-	CSVGSGNTIYF	TGCAGCGTTGGATCTGGAAACACCATATATTTT
14	TRBJ2-2	TRBV5-8	-	-	CASSLEGVAGELFF	TGTGCCAGCAGCTTGGAGGGTGTCGCCGGGGAGCTGTTTTTT
13	TRBJ2-7	TRBV10-3	-	TRBD2	CATLAGDTYEQYF	TGTGCCACACTAGCGGGAGACACCTACGAGCAGTACTTC
17	TRBJ2-2	TRBV4-3	-	-	CASSQRGIRPYSGELFF	TGCGCCAGCAGCCAACGAGGGATACGGCCTTATTCCGGGGAGCTGTTTTTT
15	TRBJ2-1	TRBV4-1	-	TRBD2	CASSQELAGNNEQFF	TGCGCCAGCAGCCAAGAACTAGCGGGGAACAATGAGCAGTTCTTC
13	TRBJ2-3	TRBV5-5	-	-	CASSFDSADTQYF	TGTGCCAGCAGCTTTGACAGTGCAGATACGCAGTATTTT
18	TRBJ1-6	TRBV27	-	-	CASSLVPPTSSYNSPLHF	TGTGCCAGCAGTTTAGTGCCCCCGACGAGCTCCTATAATTCACCCCTCCACTTT
16	TRBJ1-3	TRBV7-6	-	-	CASSLAWKLRGNTIYF	TGTGCCAGCAGCTTAGCGTGGAAACTGAGGGGAAACACCATATATTTT
14	TRBJ2-7	TRBV5-4	once	-	CASSVYVGSYEQYF	TGTGCCAGCAGCGTCTATGTGGGTTCCTACGAGCAGTACTTC
12	TRBJ1-1	TRBV29-1	-	-	CSVHPGGTEAFF	TGCAGCGTCCACCCCGGGGGCACTGAAGCTTTCTTT
15	TRBJ1-1	TRBV29-1	once	-	CSVEGEGGPNTEAFF	TGCAGCGTTGAAGGGGAGGGGGGTCCGAACACTGAAGCTTTCTTT
15	TRBJ1-1	TRBV15	-	TRBD1	CATSLRTGGNTEAFF	TGTGCCACCAGCCTCCGGACAGGGGGGAACACTGAAGCTTTCTTT